The TCR beta chain described here comes from a study of Ad26.COV2.S vaccination and SARS-CoV-2 variants (dated by TCRdb to about 2021). With respect to the entire study: Vaccine-arm donors came from COV1001, a multicentre, randomized, double-blind, placebo-controlled phase I-IIa trial of Ad26.COV2.S in healthy adults. The TCR-sequenced set comprised about 32 samples: around 20 Ad26.COV2.S vaccine recipients, 5 placebo recipients and 8 SARS-CoV-2 convalescent individuals. Trial participants were randomized into five groups of five, in which low-dose or high-dose Ad26.COV2.S was given once or twice, or placebo was given on both occasions. TCRbeta repertoire sequencing served as the tool for gauging how specific and how broad the SARS-CoV-2-reactive T cell receptors were following Ad26.COV2.S vaccination. Ad26.COV2.S was administered intramuscularly at a dose of 5x10^10 or 1x10^11 viral particles, either as one shot or as two shots given 56 days apart. Investigators did not know the trial group allocation while performing experiments and assessing outcomes. The research as a whole found: After vaccination, spike-specific CD8+ and CD4+ T cell responses were reported to show substantial breadth. The study was not powered for comparison of responses between vaccine doses or regimens. Vaccine and placebo recipients had comparable non-spike TCR breadth, which fits with the vaccine containing only spike. According to the authors, total T cell responses may have been underestimated by the TCR breadth and depth analyses. Compared with placebo recipients, Ad26.COV2.S recipients showed higher spike-specific TCR breadth (P = 0.0014).

From the germline V gene, CDR1 is ENHRY and CDR2 is SYGVKD. V is clipped by 3 bases and J by 2 bases, and the sequence between their germline boundaries is 13 bases long. The CDR3 measures 15 amino acids from cysteine to phenylalanine. Of the read, only the CDR3 DNA is kept; its 45 bases are in frame from base 1. What this sample's treatment or condition label stands for: over 15 received Ad26.COV2.S at low or high dose, single or two shots; 5 received placebo; per-sample allocation not given. Repertoires of vaccine and placebo recipients were sequenced from samples taken on day 63 after the first injection. Cohort 1b enrolled around 24 adults aged 18-55 years at a single site in Boston, USA, between 29 July and 7 August 2020. Ad26.COV2.S was a replication-incompetent adenovirus type 26 vector that expressed a prefusion-stabilized SARS-CoV-2 spike protein derived from the original Wuhan strain. In its sample, this clone was seen once. This receptor's antigen is unknown. No qualities accompany the bases; no much larger clone lies one base away.

The immunoSEQ Assay was the method used to sequence TCRbeta CDR3 regions. After extraction, genomic DNA underwent amplification by bias-controlled multiplex PCR, followed by high-throughput sequencing. The study's own analysis went as follows. To quantify the absolute abundance of every unique TCRbeta CDR3 region, sequences were collapsed and filtered. T cell fraction was estimated by normalization of TCRbeta template counts to usable DNA, with usable DNA being measured through amplification of reference genes present in all nucleated cells. Repertoire TCRs were annotated as SARS-CoV-2-specific by exact matching of V gene, CDR3 amino acid sequence and J gene to a known reactive TCR set. The reference SARS-CoV-2 TCR set was derived from MIRA and filtered for enrichment in COVID-19-positive ImmuneCODE repertoires, a step that removed public or cross-reactive TCRs. Using the MIRA antigens, annotated TCRs were further analysed by specific ORF or by position within an ORF. Breadth was defined as annotated unique rearrangements over total unique productive rearrangements; depth was the summed frequency of those rearrangements. TCR breadth was compared between groups using two-sided Wilcoxon rank-sum tests. TCRdb obtained this table from immuneACCESS and retained in-frame rearrangements with V and J assigned. These tables miss some clones; where compared with another copy, unresolved V genes account for less than half of the shortfall, and the remainder is unexplained. V and J calls plus clone size are reproduced from that table; the DNA served to infer D and trimming. This sample is represented by some 640,000 clones; more than 80% of them were singletons. Roughly 1.5% of the sample rests with the top ten.

The chain was built from TRBV10-3 and TRBJ2-5; the D gene remains uncertain. The specimen comprised peripheral blood, sampled in a trial of Ad26.COV2.S vaccine versus placebo. The sequence was collected from a person aged 18 to 65 who received the Ad26.COV2.S COVID-19 vaccine or a placebo. The CDR3 sequence is CAISDSTRDQETQYF. The DNA is as follows: TGTGCCATCAGTGACTCAACGCGAGATCAAGAGACCCAGTACTTC.